This TCR beta chain derives from a study of a mutant IDH1 vaccine in newly diagnosed glioma. Study conclusions and caveats: Pseudoprogression appeared unlinked to shifts in leading peripheral T cell clonotypes. The vaccine induced immune responses, and these occurred in over 90% of patients.

Regarding time point: baseline, week 1 (first vaccination visit). Specified treatment: pre-vaccination baseline after standard-of-care therapy. Using immunoSEQ multiplex PCR, the repertoire was profiled, and TCRdb retains in-frame clones only, with some absent. Of 99,000 or so clones listed, roughly 89% are singletons. Turning to this clone: Its antigen is unidentified.

The length of the CDR3 is 15 residues. The germline gives CDR1 SGHKS, CDR2 YYEKEE (reference sequence). Unmatched junction bases numbered 5, after V lost 4 bases and J lost 2 bases. This sample comprised PBMCs, obtained from a glioma patient treated with radiotherapy, temozolomide or both. The genes are TRBV5-5 and TRBJ1-5; 8 bases are a match to TRBD1. The receptor was derived from a woman aged 50 to 60 with glioma. The CDR3 here is CASSARGLGNQPQHF. In DNA form, the CDR3 reads TGTGCCAGCAGCGCCAGGGGGCTTGGCAATCAGCCCCAGCATTTT.